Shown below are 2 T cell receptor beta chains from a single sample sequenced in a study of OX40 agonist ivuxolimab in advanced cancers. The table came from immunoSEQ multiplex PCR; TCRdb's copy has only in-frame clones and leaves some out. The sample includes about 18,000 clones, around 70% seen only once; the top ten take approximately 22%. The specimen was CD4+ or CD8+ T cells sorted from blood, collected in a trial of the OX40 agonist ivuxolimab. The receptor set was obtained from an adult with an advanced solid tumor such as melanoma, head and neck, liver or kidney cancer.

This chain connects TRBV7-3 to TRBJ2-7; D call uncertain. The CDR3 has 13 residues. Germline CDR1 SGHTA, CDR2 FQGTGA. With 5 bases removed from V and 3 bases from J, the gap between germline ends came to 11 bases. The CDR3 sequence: CASSQGPGYEQYF. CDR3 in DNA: TGTGCCAGCAGCCAAGGGCCAGGCTACGAGCAGTACTTC.

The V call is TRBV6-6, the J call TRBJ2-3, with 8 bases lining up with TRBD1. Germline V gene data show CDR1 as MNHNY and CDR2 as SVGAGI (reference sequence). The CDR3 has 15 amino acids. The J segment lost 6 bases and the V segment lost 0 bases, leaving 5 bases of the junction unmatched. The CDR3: CASSYSGQGSDTQYF. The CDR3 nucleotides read TGTGCCAGCAGTTACTCTGGACAGGGTTCCGATACGCAGTATTTT.